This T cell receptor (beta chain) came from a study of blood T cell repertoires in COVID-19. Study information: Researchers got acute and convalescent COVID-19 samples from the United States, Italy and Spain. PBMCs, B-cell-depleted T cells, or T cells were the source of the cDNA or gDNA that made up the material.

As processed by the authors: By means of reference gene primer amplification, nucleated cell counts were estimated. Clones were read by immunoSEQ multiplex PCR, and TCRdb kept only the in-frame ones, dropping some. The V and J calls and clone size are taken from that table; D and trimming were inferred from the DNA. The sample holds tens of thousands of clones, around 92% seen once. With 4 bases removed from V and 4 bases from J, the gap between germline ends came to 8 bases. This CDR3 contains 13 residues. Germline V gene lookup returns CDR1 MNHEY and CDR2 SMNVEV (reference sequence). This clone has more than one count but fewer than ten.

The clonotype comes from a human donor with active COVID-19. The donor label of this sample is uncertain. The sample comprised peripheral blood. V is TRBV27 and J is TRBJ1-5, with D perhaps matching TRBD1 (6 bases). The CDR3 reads CASSWTDNQPQHF. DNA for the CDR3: TGTGCCAGCAGTTGGACAGATAATCAGCCCCAGCATTTT.